One sample yielded the 3 T cell receptor beta chains listed below, sequenced in a study of T-cell reconstitution after alpha-beta-depleted transplantation in children. Unique molecular identifiers featured in how the TCRbeta library was prepared. One entry per CDR3 protein results from TCRdb running MiXCR on the PCR reads. Here the sample spans some 180,000 distinct CDR3 sequences, approximately 6.9% being singletons. Sequencing used PBMCs, obtained before TCRalphabeta/CD19-depleted stem cell transplant. The receptors were sampled from a boy between 2 and 10 years old with acute lymphoblastic leukemia, due to receive a stem cell transplant.

This clonotype was counted a few times. The genes are TRBV29-1 and TRBJ2-1; the match to TRBD2 covers 10 bases. V gave up 6 bases and J gave up 9 bases; unmatched junction bases: 8. CDR3 length: 13 residues. The germline CDR1 and CDR2 sequences are SQVTM and ANQGSEA. CDR3 sequence reads: CSVEREGRIEQFF. In DNA form, the CDR3 reads TGCAGCGTCGAGCGGGAGGGCCGGATTGAGCAGTTCTTC.

Many counts were recorded for this clonotype. The chain joins TRBV20-1 to TRBJ2-3; a possible D gene is TRBD2 (5 bases). Germline V lookup: CDR1 DFQATT, CDR2 SNEGSKA (reference sequence). V shed 3 bases and J shed 0 bases, with 10 bases lying between them. The CDR3 has 14 residues. The CDR3 reads CSASGGPSTDTQYF. The CDR3 DNA is TGCAGTGCTAGCGGCGGGCCTAGCACAGATACGCAGTATTTT.

This clonotype showed up many times. The chain links TRBV4-3 to TRBJ2-7; D is ambiguous. CDR1 LGHNA and CDR2 YSLEER come from the germline V gene. Trimming left V 1 base short and J 4 bases short, with 8 bases between. The CDR3 spans 13 residues. The CDR3 DNA is TGCGCCAGCAGCCAAGGAGGCCTTTACGAGCAGTACTTC. Translated: CASSQGGLYEQYF.